This T cell receptor (beta chain) stems from a study of regulatory T cells in long-lasting Graves disease. Overall study context: Persistent cases took antithyroid drugs over 5 years and stayed TSH receptor antibody positive. Study-wide results and limits: Comparison showed that persistent patients shared more public clonotypes (about 2,600) than new patients (around 1,000).

This sample's time point: persistent/refractory GD, antithyroid drugs over 5 years with positive TRAb. Construction of the TCR library relied on RNA isolated from PBMCs. This clonotype has just a few counts. Its antigen is still unknown. The germline V and J ends were trimmed by 2 bases and 1 base, with 11 bases remaining between them. The CDR3 consists of 15 residues. Germline CDR1 and CDR2: SGHDT and YYEEEE. HTBI primers from iRepertoire and Arm-PCR of CDR3 regions yielded the TCR beta libraries. TCRdb analysed the multiplex PCR reads with MiXCR anew, one entry per CDR3 protein. The sample consists of roughly 430,000 distinct CDR3 sequences, roughly 21% of them appearing once.

The rearrangement links TRBV5-6 to TRBJ2-3; D could derive from TRBD1 or TRBD2 (5 bases each). Specimen: peripheral blood mononuclear cells (PBMCs), collected when the disease was refractory, from a patient treated with antithyroid drugs. This clonotype was obtained from a female donor with Graves disease. The CDR3 region has the DNA TGTGCCAGCAGCTTTCGGCAGGGAGGCACAGATACGCAGTATTTT. This translates into CASSFRQGGTDTQYF.